This TCR beta chain was recovered during a study of shared clonotypes between healthy human individuals. The naive CD8 subset, CD45RO-negative cells positively selected for CCR7, excluded terminally differentiated effector memory CD45RA+ cells. Free of recent acute infections or vaccinations, the donors were healthy HIV-negative adults. The V gene's germline CDR1 is PRHDT and CDR2 FYEKMQ (reference sequence). Trimming pared 5 bases from V and 6 bases from J, leaving 23 bases between. The CDR3 has 17 residues. Turning to this clone: Its antigen is currently unknown.

In the sorted-subset replicate PCRs, 200 ng DNA, 25,000 to 30,000 T cell genomes, was used. The assay was immunoSEQ multiplex PCR, and TCRdb's table has in-frame clones only and misses some. The table has about 2,100,000 clones, 85% to 95% seen once; the top ten hold roughly 1.8%. Study findings and constraints: Naive CD4 clonotypes were shared across a handful of donors at 5% to 6%.

The clonotype comes from a man aged 18 to 35 in good health. Some clones in this sample may be carry-over from other donors' samples. Sequenced input: naive CD8+ T cells from PBMCs. The chain recombines TRBV13 with TRBJ2-1, with D maybe TRBD2 (6 bases). CDR3 coding DNA: TGTGCCAGCAGCCCTGTTTCTACTAGCCTTTCAGGCAATGAGCAGTTCTTC. This gives the protein CASSPVSTSLSGNEQFF.